This TCR beta chain came from a study of blood T cell repertoires in COVID-19. Study-wide context: Some COVID-19 samples were acute and others convalescent; all came from the United States, Italy and Spain.

CDR1 is LGHDT, CDR2 YNNKEL, per germline (reference sequence). J gave up 9 bases and V 3 bases, and 4 bases lay outside the gene matches. The length of the CDR3 is 13 residues. The study drew participants aged 18 to 89 years from about two dozen US areas. Participant-given clinical history determined each cohort assignment. Each recovered donor of Cohort 3 presented with two negative PCRs, clearance, or symptom resolution. Sequencing was performed with immunoSEQ multiplex PCR; in TCRdb, only in-frame clones are kept and a portion is missing. The profile shows a few hundred thousand clones, 80% to 85% of them singletons.

The specimen was PBMCs or T cells enriched from blood (not recorded which). This receptor was obtained from a woman aged 40 to 50 who had recovered from COVID-19. This rearrangement joins TRBV3-1 (or the pseudogene TRBV3-2) to TRBJ2-1; 8 bases are shared with TRBD1. The CDR3 nucleotides read TGTGCCAGCAGCCAGCAGGGGGCAGGTGAGCAGTTCTTC. It is translated as CASSQQGAGEQFF.